The 24 T cell receptor beta chains given below trace back to one sample, sequenced in a study of identical twins. Using its own MiXCR run on the 5' RACE reads, TCRdb lists one record per CDR3 protein. This table has 350,000 to 400,000 distinct CDR3 sequences, about 10% appearing once. The sequencing input was naive T cells sorted from blood. These receptor sequences come from a woman between 45 and 60 years old in good health.

In its sample, this clonotype was seen a few times. J is TRBJ2-5 and V is TRBV7-9; D might be TRBD1 (6 bases). CDR3 length: 14 amino acids. The V end was cut by 5 bases, the J end by 5 bases, with 15 bases between. Germline CDR1 reads SEHNR; CDR2 reads FQNEAQ (reference sequence). This CDR3 is CASSKERGWETQYF. DNA of the CDR3: TGTGCCAGCAGCAAGGAGAGGGGGTGGGAGACCCAGTACTTC.

This chain connects TRBV4-1 to TRBJ2-4, with TRBD1 as a possible D gene (6 bases). The germline V gene encodes CDR1 MGHRA and CDR2 YSYEKL. Trimming removed 1 base from V and 2 bases from J, with 18 bases in between. The CDR3 consists of 18 residues. The CDR3 region has the DNA TGCGCCAGCAGCCAAGGGCCAGGGGATGGGGGAACCAAAAACATTCAGTACTTC. It translates to CASSQGPGDGGTKNIQYF.

This clonotype was picked up a small number of times. CDR3 sequence (DNA): TGTGCCAGTGCGCGGGACGACTATGGCTACACCTTC. Translating gives CASARDDYGYTF. The gene calls are TRBV19 and TRBJ1-2, with D possibly being TRBD1 (5 bases). The V gene lost 8 bases and the J gene lost 3 bases, with 10 bases spanning the gap. The CDR3 has 12 amino acids. Germline-derived CDR1 and CDR2 are LNHDA and SQIVND (reference sequence).

In this sample, this clonotype turned up a few times. DNA for the CDR3: TGTGCCAGCAGCCACCCGCTGGGACTAGCTGCACCGACACTAGGCTACGAGCAGTACTTC. Encoded protein: CASSHPLGLAAPTLGYEQYF. The V gene is TRBV4-2, the J gene TRBJ2-7; 9 bases match TRBD2. Trimming at V came to 3 bases and at J to 3 bases, leaving 21 bases not matched to a gene. CDR3 length equals 20 residues. CDR1 and CDR2 from the germline V gene are LGHNA and YNFKEQ.

This clonotype was detected a few times. The chain employs TRBV5-1 and TRBJ2-1, with TRBD2 identical over 14 bases. The CDR3 spans 15 residues. With 6 bases clipped from V and 7 bases from J, the junction kept 6 bases outside the gene matches. The germline CDR1 and CDR2 sequences are SGHRS and YFSETQ. CDR3 protein: CASKSGTSGSNEQFF. CDR3 DNA sequence: TGCGCCAGCAAATCCGGGACTAGCGGGAGTAATGAGCAGTTCTTC.

This clonotype was observed at least ten times. The chain couples TRBV7-8 to TRBJ2-4, with a possible D match to TRBD2 (6 bases). V was clipped by 5 bases and J by 5 bases, with 13 bases between them. The germline V gene has CDR1 SGHVS and CDR2 FQNEAQ. This CDR3 contains 14 residues. The CDR3 DNA reads as TGTGCCAGCAGCCCCGGGGGAATGGAAAACATTCAGTACTTC. It codes for CASSPGGMENIQYF.

The sample holds a few counts of this clonotype. The chain links TRBV5-1 to TRBJ2-7; D is uncertain. The germline V and J ends were trimmed by 2 bases and 3 bases, with 15 bases remaining between them. In germline, CDR1 is SGHRS, CDR2 YFSETQ. The CDR3 extends over 15 amino acids. The CDR3 sequence: CASSLEPGRVYEQYV. The CDR3 DNA sequence: TGCGCCAGCAGCTTAGAACCAGGCCGGGTCTACGAGCAGTACGTC.

This clonotype was picked up many times. DNA for the CDR3: TGTGCCAGCAGCTTAGTGACAGGGGCGAACTATGGCTACACCTTC. Amino acids: CASSLVTGANYGYTF. This rearrangement joins TRBV7-9 to TRBJ1-2, with 8 bases that match TRBD1. V was clipped by 1 base and J by 2 bases; unmatched bases: 3. Germline V gives CDR1 SEHNR, CDR2 FQNEAQ (reference sequence). This CDR3 has 15 amino acids.

This clonotype has at least ten counts. The chain links TRBV3-1 to TRBJ2-2, with 12 nucleotides matching TRBD2. The junction had 4 bases not matched to a gene; V was cut back by 5 bases and J by 6 bases. The length of the CDR3 is 15 residues. Germline CDR1 and CDR2: LGHDT and YNNKEL (reference sequence). CDR3: CASSWGLAGSGELFF. The CDR3, as DNA: TGTGCCAGCAGCTGGGGACTAGCGGGTTCCGGGGAGCTGTTTTTT. Filled out from reference TRBV3-1 and TRBJ2-2, the complete variable domain reads DTAVSQTPKYLVTQMGNDKSIKCEQNLGHDTMYWYKQDSKKFLKIMFSYNNKELIINETVPNRFSPKSPDKAHLNLHINSLELGDSAVYFCASSWGLAGSGELFFGEGSRLTVL.

This clonotype was counted at least ten times. As DNA, the CDR3 is TGTGCCAGCAGTTCGCCGGGACAGGGGCGAACCGGGGAGCTGTTTTTT. It is translated as CASSSPGQGRTGELFF. The chain recombines TRBV11-2 with TRBJ2-2; 10 bases map to TRBD1. From germline, CDR1 is SGHAT and CDR2 FQNNGV. After removal of 6 bases from V and 5 bases from J, the junction contained 9 bases not matched to a gene. The CDR3 is 16 amino acids. The full variable domain, its missing parts supplied by reference TRBV11-2 and TRBJ2-2, is EAGVAQSPRYKIIEKRQSVAFWCNPISGHATLYWYQQILGQGPKLLIQFQNNGVVDDSQLPKDRFSAERLKGVDSTLKIQPAKLEDSAVYLCASSSPGQGRTGELFFGEGSRLTVL.

This clonotype was observed at least ten times. V and J are TRBV11-3 and TRBJ1-3, with a weak D call TRBD1 (6 bases). V lost 5 bases and J lost 4, with 9 bases in between. The CDR3 sequence is 13 residues long. In germline, CDR1 is SGHNT, CDR2 YENEEA. CDR3 sequence (DNA): TGTGCCAGCAGCCCGGACAGAGGAAACACCATATATTTT. Residues: CASSPDRGNTIYF.

A word on this clonotype: A much larger clone is a single base away; this may be a read error. V usage is TRBV12-3 or TRBV12-4 and J usage is TRBJ2-1; either TRBD1 or TRBD2 may fit D (5 bases each). The CDR3 is made up of 12 amino acids. V dropped 4 bases and J dropped 13 bases, with 14 bases sitting between them. CDR3 residues: CASSSGVGDQFF. As DNA, the CDR3 is TGTGCCAGCAGTTCCGGGGTAGGGGACCAGTTCTTC.

This clonotype was picked up a small number of times. The chain links TRBV14 to TRBJ1-2; D unresolved. The CDR3 is made up of 13 amino acids. Trimming removed 1 base at V and 6 bases at J, with 9 bases between. Germline V gene data show CDR1 as SGHDN and CDR2 as FVKESK. The CDR3 reads CASSQVIWDGYTF. In DNA form, the CDR3 reads TGTGCCAGCAGCCAAGTAATCTGGGATGGCTACACCTTC.

The CDR3 region has the DNA TGTGCCAGCAGTTTAGTCCGGGGCTCTGGAAACACCATATATTTT. Encoded protein: CASSLVRGSGNTIYF. The rearrangement joins TRBV12-3 or TRBV12-4 to TRBJ1-3; D gene unclear. The CDR3 is 15 residues long. Trimming left V 1 base short and J 0 bases short, with 7 bases between.

This clonotype was recorded many times. In nucleotides, the CDR3 is TGTGCCAGCAGCGCGGGACAGATGAACACTGAAGCTTTCTTT. Translated: CASSAGQMNTEAFF. The chain uses TRBV14 and TRBJ1-1; 7 nucleotides line up with TRBD1. This CDR3 spans 14 amino acids. Germline V gene data show CDR1 as SGHDN and CDR2 as FVKESK. The V gene end was trimmed by 5 bases and the J gene end by 0 bases; junction bases not matched to a gene: 3. The whole variable domain, remainder taken from reference TRBV14 and TRBJ1-1, is EAGVTQFPSHSVIEKGQTVTLRCDPISGHDNLYWYRRVMGKEIKFLLHFVKESKQDESGMPNNRFLAERTGGTYSTLKVQPAELEDSGVYFCASSAGQMNTEAFFGQGTRLTVV.

This clonotype was recorded many times. The chain has TRBV20-1 and TRBJ2-7; TRBD2 matches at 10 bases. The junction had 6 bases not matched to a gene; V was cut back by 0 bases and J by 4 bases. The CDR3 is made up of 15 amino acids. Germline V lookup: CDR1 DFQATT, CDR2 SNEGSKA (reference sequence). CDR3 sequence: CSARDVIAGGYEQYF. The CDR3 DNA sequence: TGCAGTGCTAGAGATGTTATAGCGGGAGGATACGAGCAGTACTTC.

V gene TRBV24-1 combines with J gene TRBJ2-3; TRBD1 or TRBD2 may be the D gene (6 bases each). Germline V lookup: CDR1 KGHDR, CDR2 SFDVKD. The CDR3 is 18 residues long. The V end lost 1 base, the J end lost 2 bases, and 18 bases lay between the germline ends. The chain's CDR3 is CATSDFATGGPFTDTQYF. The CDR3 DNA follows: TGTGCCACCAGTGATTTTGCGACAGGAGGGCCTTTCACAGATACGCAGTATTTT.

This clonotype showed up many times. The rearrangement joins TRBV24-1 to TRBJ1-5; 8 bases agree with TRBD1. J lost 0 bases, V lost 0 bases, and 18 bases had no gene match. CDR3 size: 22 residues. Germline lookup yields CDR1 KGHDR and CDR2 SFDVKD. The CDR3 sequence: CATSDLRMGTGGELYSNQPQHF. The CDR3 DNA sequence: TGTGCCACCAGTGATTTGAGGATGGGGACAGGCGGAGAGTTATATAGCAATCAGCCCCAGCATTTT.

This clonotype was observed a handful of times. The V and J genes are TRBV5-5 and TRBJ2-5, with 8 positions matching TRBD2. This CDR3 is built from 15 residues. The V gene end was trimmed by 0 bases and the J gene end by 2 bases; junction bases not matched to a gene: 3. CDR1 SGHKS and CDR2 YYEKEE come from the germline V gene (reference sequence). The CDR3 loop is CASSLVSGIQETQYF. In DNA, the CDR3 is TGTGCCAGCAGCTTGGTTAGCGGGATACAAGAGACCCAGTACTTC. Filled out from reference TRBV5-5 and TRBJ2-5, the complete variable domain reads DAGVTQSPTHLIKTRGQQVTLRCSPISGHKSVSWYQQVLGQGPQFIFQYYEKEERGRGNFPDRFSARQFPNYSSELNVNALLLGDSALYLCASSLVSGIQETQYFGPGTRLLVL.

This clonotype was detected a few times. The V gene is TRBV30, the J gene TRBJ1-1; the match to TRBD1 covers 8 bases. The CDR3 sequence is 15 residues long. The J segment lost 1 base and the V segment lost 4 bases, leaving 8 bases of the junction unmatched. Germline V CDR1 and CDR2: GTSNPN, SVGIG (reference sequence). The CDR3 DNA is TGTGCCTGGAACAATGACAGGGGAGGGAACACTGAAGCTTTCTTT. Protein sequence: CAWNNDRGGNTEAFF.

The CDR3 DNA follows: TGTGCCAGCAGCGCCGGACTAGCGAATGAGCAGTTCTTC. Translation gives CASSAGLANEQFF. The chain uses TRBV12-3 or TRBV12-4 and TRBJ2-1; 9 nucleotides line up with TRBD2. After removal of 6 bases from V and 7 bases from J, the junction contained 4 bases not matched to a gene. The CDR3 covers 13 residues.

The rearrangement uses TRBV6-4 and TRBJ2-1, with TRBD2 identical over 7 bases. With 6 bases clipped from V and 6 bases from J, the junction kept 11 bases outside the gene matches. CDR3 length equals 15 residues. In germline, CDR1 is MRHNA, CDR2 SNTAGT. CDR3 sequence (DNA): TGTGCCAGCAGCCGGGAGGCACTAGAGTTCAATGAGCAGTTCTTC. Its protein is CASSREALEFNEQFF.

This clonotype has just a few counts. This chain connects TRBV15 to TRBJ2-5; 7 bases are shared with TRBD2. The CDR3 has 16 amino acids. The J segment lost 2 bases and the V segment lost 0 bases, leaving 6 bases of the junction unmatched. CDR1 is LNHNV and CDR2 is YYDKDF in the germline V gene (reference sequence). The CDR3 sequence is CATSREASGNQETQYF. CDR3 nucleotides: TGTGCCACCAGCAGAGAGGCTAGCGGAAATCAAGAGACCCAGTACTTC.

This clonotype showed up just a few times. J is TRBJ1-1 and V is TRBV20-1; 8 bases line up with TRBD1. Looked up from germline, CDR1 is DFQATT and CDR2 is SNEGSKA (reference sequence). This CDR3 comprises 13 residues. Germline trimming cut 3 bases from V and 1 base from J; bases unmatched to any gene: 1. CDR3 protein: CSASGTGNTEAFF. The CDR3 DNA is TGCAGTGCTAGCGGGACAGGGAACACTGAAGCTTTCTTT.